Given below is one T cell receptor beta chain in context. Profiling relied on immunoSEQ multiplex PCR, and the TCRdb table lists in-frame clones only, not all of them. The table has tens of thousands of clones, about 94% seen once. The data are from a study of T cell changes during pregnancy in multiple sclerosis. Trimming took off 0 bases at V and 3 bases at J, with 9 bases between the two ends. The V gene's germline CDR1 is GTSNPN and CDR2 SVGIG (reference sequence). The CDR3 consists of 13 residues. The sample in question was peripheral blood, obtained in the first trimester of pregnancy. V gene TRBV30 combines with J gene TRBJ2-7, with D perhaps TRBD1 (5 bases). This receptor was obtained from a female donor in good health, enrolled as a control in a pregnancy study. The CDR3 sequence is CAWSVGQGYEQYF. The CDR3 bases are TGTGCCTGGAGTGTAGGGCAGGGCTACGAGCAGTACTTC.